Following are 9 T cell receptor beta chains from one sample sequenced in a study of T cell repertoires in cytomegalovirus infection. Using its own MiXCR run on the reads, TCRdb lists one record per CDR3 protein. Among some 220,000 distinct CDR3 sequences listed, more than 9% were seen once. The sample consisted of PBMCs. All receptors come from a human donor in good health (CMV status not recorded). Some clones in this sample may be carry-over from other donors' samples.

The chain carries TRBV5-6 and TRBJ1-5; tentative D call: TRBD1 (5 bases). Germline CDR1 and CDR2: SGHDT and YYEEEE. The CDR3 sequence is 16 residues long. The V gene lost 4 bases and the J gene lost 0 bases, with 14 bases spanning the gap. This CDR3 reads CASSINRDPSNQPQHF. CDR3 DNA: TGTGCCAGCAGCATTAACCGGGACCCTAGCAATCAGCCCCAGCATTTT.

This clonotype came up many times. The rearrangement joins TRBV7-2 to TRBJ2-7; 9 bases are shared with TRBD1. CDR3 length equals 17 residues. The V gene's germline CDR1 is SGHTA and CDR2 FQGNSA. V lost 1 base and J lost 0; bases outside the gene matches: 7. This CDR3 is CASSLDWGGQGSYEQYF. In DNA, the CDR3 is TGTGCCAGCAGCTTAGATTGGGGGGGACAGGGCTCCTACGAGCAGTACTTC.

This clonotype has just a few counts. V and J are TRBV4-2 and TRBJ1-5; D is perhaps TRBD1 (5 bases). Per the germline V gene, CDR1 is LGHNA and CDR2 is YNFKEQ. V lost 5 bases and J 3 bases, leaving 17 bases between the germline ends. The CDR3 covers 16 residues. CDR3: CASSSRVPGDNQPQHF. CDR3 nucleotides: TGTGCCAGCAGCTCAAGGGTCCCGGGGGACAATCAGCCCCAGCATTTT.

This clonotype has a handful of counts. The chain uses TRBV12-3 or TRBV12-4 and TRBJ1-5, with D perhaps TRBD1 (5 bases). The CDR3 loop spans 14 amino acids. Deletions cut 6 bases from V and 6 bases from J, with 15 bases between. The CDR3 nucleotides are TGTGCCAGCAGCTCCGACAGAAATGGTCAGCCCCAGCATTTT. Protein: CASSSDRNGQPQHF.

This clonotype occurred a few times. The V and J genes are TRBV4-3 and TRBJ2-3; D is uncertain. The CDR3 loop spans 13 amino acids. With 1 base removed from V and 6 bases from J, the gap between germline ends came to 8 bases. Per germline, CDR1 LGHNA and CDR2 YSLEER. The CDR3 region has the DNA TGCGCCAGCAGCCAAGGATGGGTTGATACGCAGTATTTT. This gives the protein CASSQGWVDTQYF.

At least ten counts were recorded for this clonotype. The CDR3 here is CASSLGFRSIYEQYF. Written as DNA, the CDR3 is TGTGCCAGCAGCCTGGGGTTTCGATCAATCTACGAGCAGTACTTC. V and J are TRBV7-2 and TRBJ2-7; D is uncertain. Germline CDR1 SGHTA, CDR2 FQGNSA. V lost 5 bases to trimming and J lost 3 bases, with 17 bases between them. The CDR3 is 15 residues long.

CDR3 residues: CSVDSQGTQNIQYF. CDR3 DNA sequence: TGCAGCGTTGATAGCCAGGGAACACAAAACATTCAGTACTTC. The J gene is TRBJ2-4, the V gene TRBV29-1; a possible D gene is TRBD1 (5 bases). The V end lost 3 bases, the J end lost 5 bases, and 14 bases lay between the germline ends. This CDR3 is built from 14 residues. Germline CDR1 SQVTM, CDR2 ANQGSEA.

This clonotype was counted at least ten times. The CDR3 DNA reads as TGTGCCAGCAGCTTAGATAACTTCGGGGGCGGTGAAAAACTGTTTTTT. Its translation: CASSLDNFGGGEKLFF. This chain links TRBV7-2 with TRBJ1-4; possible D gene TRBD1, 6 bases. Trimming removed 1 base from V and 7 bases from J, with 16 bases in between. CDR1 is SGHTA, CDR2 FQGNSA, per germline. This CDR3 has 16 residues. Variable domain in full (rest from reference TRBV7-2 and TRBJ1-4): GAGVSQSPSNKVTEKGKDVELRCDPISGHTALYWYRQSLGQGLEFLIYFQGNSAPDKSGLPSDRFSAERTGGSVSTLTIQRTQQEDSAVYLCASSLDNFGGGEKLFFGSGTQLSVL.

This clonotype occurred many times. The genes are TRBV14 and TRBJ2-5; no definite D call. Deletions cut 1 base from V and 6 bases from J, with 12 bases between. The CDR3 covers 14 residues. CDR1 is SGHDN, CDR2 FVKESK, per germline. CDR3 sequence (DNA): TGTGCCAGCAGCCAAGGAGGCTTGTTGAAGACCCAGTACTTC. This gives the protein CASSQGGLLKTQYF.